The clone carrying this T cell receptor beta chain has at least ten counts. This record belongs to a study of early T cells in non-severe SARS-CoV-2 infection. This CDR3 is 14 amino acids long. The V gene's germline CDR1 is MNHNY and CDR2 SVGAGI (reference sequence). V shed 6 bases and J 4 bases; nucleotides not matched to a gene: 5. TCRdb re-derived calls from the 5' RACE reads in MiXCR, one entry per CDR3 protein. The table has under 50,000 distinct CDR3 sequences, 4.5% to 7% seen once; the top ten hold roughly 4.5%. This clonotype was sampled from an adult who was a healthcare worker with PCR-confirmed SARS-CoV-2 infection or an uninfected control (not recorded which). The sequencing sample was made of whole blood. The chain is built from TRBV6-6 and TRBJ2-4; 8 bases are shared with TRBD1. CDR3 DNA: TGTGCCAGCAGCCCTGACAGGGGAAAAAACATTCAGTACTTC. Amino acid sequence: CASSPDRGKNIQYF.